Included here is one TCR beta chain sequence, with context. This clone's antigen is unknown. No base quality information exists; no much larger clone differs at one position. The cohort consisted of more than 650 healthy bone marrow donors. At the time of sampling, all cohort members were nominally healthy, though unrecorded immune exposures were likely present. The donor was CMV seropositive and belonged to the group of 250 to 300 seropositive cohort members. A peripheral blood sample was collected from each donor, and TCR beta sequencing was performed on peripheral blood mononuclear cells. The Qiagen DNeasy Blood Extraction Kit was used to extract genomic DNA from the blood cell samples. These data are taken from a study of cytomegalovirus exposure and HLA in healthy donors (dated by TCRdb to about 2017). A note on the overall study: In an earlier analysis of some 550 of the donors, 276 Gb of sequence data and approximately 120 million unique TCR beta sequences from 150 million to 200 million T cells were reported. Approximately 300 gigabases of sequencing data and around 80 million unique TCR sequences made up an early release that covered approximately 650 HLA-typed donors. The genetic ancestry cluster associated with self-reported Caucasian donors included about four fifths of the approximately 400 genotyped donors. The study aimed to test whether cataloging public T cell receptors could reveal signatures of past pathogen exposure. The study used immunosequencing to profile the T cell repertoires of 670 or so subjects and linked those repertoires to cytomegalovirus serostatus. In addition to the first cohort of around 670 subjects, a separate validation cohort of approximately 130 different subjects was used. The study combined high-throughput TCR immunosequencing, statistical association of individual TCRs with disease status, and machine learning to predict cytomegalovirus infection status. In a later analysis, previously published TCR beta repertoires from more than 500 donors were re-analyzed and high-resolution HLA genotyping was added so that TCR occurrence patterns could be studied. In the later analysis, no new phenotypic data were used to find candidate immune exposures; instead, reliance was placed on TCR beta sequences and their occurrence across donors. To decide whether each TCR beta V gene segment behaved as functional or pseudogenic, an earlier analysis of 587 of the donors relied on high-throughput TCR beta sequencing. Donor age, sex, ethnicity and CMV serostatus were compiled alongside the repertoire data. In a later genetic analysis, genome-wide SNP genotypes for about three fifths of the 666 donors were used, and that subset was treated as a discovery cohort. All discovery cohort repertoires had been generated using a single sequencing platform. Class I and class II HLA loci were covered by the typing at four-digit resolution. The number of donors typed differed by locus, with 629-630 for A, B, C, DRB1 and DQB1, over 500 for DQA1, 600 to 610 for DPA1, and under 490 for DPB1. Several DR-DQ haplotypes were treated as single units for association and clustering because of strong linkage in the cohort. On average, 235,054 unique TCR beta nucleotide sequences were sequenced per donor among 398 genotyped donors of the cohort, with roughly 20% of those sequences being non-productive. What the research found in general, with its limitations: Only TCR beta chains were sequenced in this cohort, and the absence of alpha or paired-chain data limited detectable features. Some IMGT-functional V segments, including TRBV6-2 and TRBV6-3, could not be told apart with the 87-base-pair reads, so those segments were excluded. Compared with equally common non-associated chains, HLA-associated TCR beta chains in a later analysis were more clonally expanded and had lower generation probabilities. According to a later genetic analysis, donors in an Asian-associated ancestry cluster had fewer N-insertions in productive TCRs than the approximately 670-donor mean. Across donors, most TCR sequences were observed very rarely, whereas some public TCRs were present in many individuals. V-gene and J-gene trimming of TCR beta chains was associated with a missense DCLRE1C variant in a later genetic analysis, and the association was replicated in an independent cohort. In a later analysis, most CMV-associated TCR beta chains were found to appear HLA-restricted, with HLA associations seemingly driven largely by CMV exposure. A further reported finding was that TCR beta sequences accurately predicted the HLA-A and HLA-B alleles for most subjects in the first cohort. In a later analysis, several top co-occurrence clusters were reported to appear linked to parvovirus B19, influenza, CMV and Epstein-Barr virus. The authors suggested that the approach could potentially be generalized to other disease states and immunological phenotypes. A later analysis associated 16,951 TCR beta sequences with specific HLA alleles at a false discovery rate of 0.05. The study listed over 150 TCR beta chains as associated with cytomegalovirus. In an earlier analysis of 587 of the donors, most TCR beta V segments appeared in productive rearrangements about 87% or about 30% of the time, broadly matching IMGT annotations. When HLA alleles, especially DR and DQ, strongly co-occurred, TCR associations were difficult to assign to individual alleles. Linkage disequilibrium might explain the correlated functional status among segregating V segments, but an unknown experimental factor could not be ruled out. Presence/absence analyses assumed roughly uniform sequencing depth across donors, an assumption that may not hold. A later analysis found that TCR association rates varied across HLA loci, with DRB1 alleles showing the most associated TCRs and HLA-C alleles the fewest. Because HLA typing was missing for some donors at each locus, association tests included only the typed subset. The earlier analysis of about 600 of the donors excluded about 16 rarely observed V segments, including chromosome 9 orphons, because counts were too low. The classifier was reported to diagnose cytomegalovirus status with high specificity and sensitivity in both the original cohort and the validation cohort. The sequencing pipeline was judged likely to have produced a cluster of highly shared sequence variants as a technical artifact. Immune exposure information for the cohort was limited to CMV serostatus. Three of the identified cytomegalovirus-associated TCR beta chains were confirmed in vitro to be specific for cytomegalovirus antigens.

Library method: the immunoSEQ multiplex PCR assay. For the multiplex PCR, a mixture combining 60 forward primers for TCR Vbeta segments and 13 reverse primers for TCR Jbeta segments was used. The CDR3 region of rearranged TCR beta genes was amplified from genomic DNA with a multiplex PCR assay. On the Illumina HiSeq System, the amplified TCR beta libraries were sequenced as 87-base-pair reads. In the paper's pipeline: A later analysis counted 65 million to 90 million unique TCR beta chains across the 666 repertoires, and 9.5 million to 11 million of these chains were shared by at least two donors. Raw reads were error-corrected and collapsed into unique sequences by a nearest-neighbor algorithm in which closely related sequences were merged to remove PCR and sequencing errors. To assign V, D and J gene segments, CDR3 sequences were aligned to IMGT reference sequences. For a sequence to be retained, at least a six-nucleotide match to both a V gene segment and a J gene segment was required. A rearrangement counted as productive if the CDR3 had no stop codons and remained in frame with V and J, and every other rearrangement counted as non-productive. CDR3 was defined by IMGT convention, running from the second conserved V-encoded cysteine to the conserved J-encoded phenylalanine. The earlier analysis of roughly 590 of the donors excluded any sequence lacking an unambiguous match to a single V gene segment. An earlier analysis of around 600 of the donors classified V segments as functional when productive rearrangements were above 56.7% and as segregating when the standard deviation between donors was above 5%. A statistical classification framework was built to diagnose cytomegalovirus status from the catalog of TCR beta chain sequences. V and J gene assignment, in a later analysis, came from comparing TCR nucleotide sequences with IMGT/GENE-DB human TR gene sequences. Using the TCRdist pipeline, a later analysis assigned CDR3 sequences along with most-parsimonious VDJ recombination scenarios. In a later analysis, each TCR beta chain was defined by its CDR3 amino acid sequence together with its V-gene family, and reads without a unique V-gene family were excluded. A later analysis removed 550 to 650 highly shared, low-generation-probability nucleotide sequences to deal with suspected cross-contamination and a sequencing artifact. In a later analysis, a clonal expansion index for each public chain was calculated from normalized within-repertoire ranks of inferred template counts. Generation probabilities in a later analysis came from a VDJ recombination model fitted to out-of-frame rearrangements, and those results were checked against IGoR. Hypergeometric tests were used in a later analysis to score TCR-TCR, TCR-HLA and TCR-CMV co-occurrence, with a repertoire-size bias correction applied to the TCR pairs. A later analysis estimated false discovery rates by permuting HLA or CMV assignments 20 times. In a later analysis, co-occurring TCRs were grouped using DBSCAN, and TCRdist sequence similarity was added for clustering within HLA-allele-positive subsets. Repertoires with fewer than 30,000 or more than 120,000 public chains, plus five repertoires with anomalous nucleotide sharing, were excluded from co-occurrence clustering. The table comes from immuneACCESS by way of TCRdb, which keeps in-frame sequences with V and J called. Part of the clones is missing from these tables; in studies checked, under half for an unresolved V gene and the rest for unknown reasons. That table furnishes V, J and clone size, whereas the DNA furnished D and trimming. Here the sample has 200,000 to 300,000 clones; about 80% occur a single time. Clones ranked in the top ten supply around 5.4% of the sample.

The junction carries 19 bases between V and J, which are trimmed by 5 bases and 9 bases respectively. CDR1 and CDR2, looked up from the germline V gene (reference sequence), are SEHNR and FQNEAQ. The CDR3 measures 14 amino acids from cysteine to phenylalanine. Of all the DNA, just the CDR3 is kept, 42 bases in frame from base 1. The sequence came from a woman aged 40 to 50 in good health and CMV-seropositive. The sample taken for sequencing was PBMCs. This sequence uses TRBV7-9 and TRBJ2-5; TRBD1 is possibly the D segment (6 matching bases). The DNA sequence is as follows: TGTGCCAGCAGCACCCACCAGGGGCGGGCCCCCCAGTACTTC. Its amino acids are CASSTHQGRAPQYF.